These 32 T cell receptor beta chains came from one sample sequenced in a study of blood T cells in healthy people across ages. A second PCR of about 6 to 11 cycles used a sample-barcoded 5' primer and a J-beta primer mix. TCRdb called the 5' RACE reads again in MiXCR, with one record for every CDR3 protein. The data hold fewer than 700,000 distinct CDR3 sequences, with 40% to 50% observed a single time. The sequenced sample consisted of blood. The receptors come from a man of 80 years or more in good health.

CDR3 sequence (DNA): TGTGCCAGCAGCTGGCGACAGGGGAACAATGAGCAGTTCTTC. Its translation is CASSWRQGNNEQFF. This chain links TRBV5-6 with TRBJ2-1; 8 bases are a match to TRBD1. The ends lost 3 bases at V and 5 bases at J; junction bases unmatched: 4. Germline V gene sequence: CDR1 SGHDT, CDR2 YYEEEE. CDR3 length: 14 amino acids.

This chain uses TRBV20-1 with TRBJ2-1; 14 nucleotides align to TRBD2. Germline V gene lookup returns CDR1 DFQATT and CDR2 SNEGSKA (reference sequence). Losses at the gene ends were 6 bases for V and 8 bases for J; bases not matched to a gene: 15. The CDR3 totals 17 residues. The CDR3 nucleotides are TGCAGTGCCCCCCTTGGGGTGACTAGCGGGAGGGCCCATGAGCAGTTCTTC. This translates into CSAPLGVTSGRAHEQFF.

The J gene is TRBJ2-3, the V gene TRBV4-3, with no clear D. The CDR3 extends over 17 amino acids. The germline V and J ends were trimmed by 3 bases and 0 bases, with 16 bases remaining between them. The germline CDR1 and CDR2 sequences are LGHNA and YSLEER. The CDR3 loop reads CASSHLGGRASTDTQYF. DNA for the CDR3: TGCGCCAGCAGCCACCTCGGCGGACGGGCGAGCACAGATACGCAGTATTTT.

Many counts were recorded for this clonotype. This chain links TRBV12-3 or TRBV12-4 with TRBJ2-7; D remains ambiguous. This CDR3 contains 12 residues. Trimming took 6 bases from V and 1 from J, leaving 7 bases between them. The CDR3 sequence is CASSRGSYEQYF. The CDR3 nucleotides are TGTGCCAGCAGCCGAGGATCCTACGAGCAGTACTTC.

The CDR3 bases are TGTGCCAGCAGCACGGACGTTCAGCCCCAGCATTTT. Its protein product is CASSTDVQPQHF. The chain carries TRBV28 and TRBJ1-5; no clear D. Looked up from germline, CDR1 is MDHEN and CDR2 is SYDVKM. The CDR3 sequence is 12 residues long. V lost 6 bases, J lost 6 bases, and 9 bases lay in between.

V is TRBV6-2 or TRBV6-3 and J is TRBJ2-1, with 13 bases lining up with TRBD2. V dropped 6 bases and J dropped 2; count of bases not matched to a gene: 13. There are 19 residues in the CDR3. Per germline, CDR1 MNHEY and CDR2 SVGEGT. In nucleotides, the CDR3 is TGTGCCAGCAGAACTAGCGGGGGGGCCGGAGAGGGGACCTACAATGAGCAGTTCTTC. This translates into CASRTSGGAGEGTYNEQFF.

This chain joins TRBV29-1 and TRBJ2-1; TRBD1 is a possible D gene (6 bases). The V end was cut by 6 bases, the J end by 8 bases, with 14 bases between. Germline V gene sequence: CDR1 SQVTM, CDR2 ANQGSEA. CDR3 length: 12 amino acids. The CDR3 here is CSVPRGSDEQFF. The CDR3 DNA reads TGCAGCGTCCCCAGGGGTTCGGATGAGCAGTTCTTC.

This clonotype was recorded many times. This chain uses TRBV6-5 with TRBJ2-7, with 7 positions matching TRBD2. The CDR3 covers 13 residues. Germline CDR1 and CDR2: MNHEY and SVGAGI. With V trimmed by 5 bases and J by 6 bases, 7 bases remained unmatched. The CDR3, as DNA: TGTGCCAGCAGTACCCCCGGGACTACCGAGCAGTACTTC. It specifies CASSTPGTTEQYF.

The chain has TRBV12-3 or TRBV12-4 and TRBJ2-3, with TRBD2 as a possible D gene (5 bases). Trimming removed 10 bases from V and 6 bases from J, with 20 bases in between. CDR3 length: 14 amino acids. This CDR3 is CATLPGIPGDTQYF. DNA for the CDR3: TGTGCCACCCTACCGGGGATCCCTGGGGATACGCAGTATTTT.

This chain connects TRBV6-2 or TRBV6-3 to TRBJ2-5; tentative D call: TRBD2 (6 bases). This CDR3 has 15 residues. V lost 8 bases to trimming and J lost 1 base, with 17 bases between them. The V gene's germline CDR1 is MNHEY and CDR2 SVGEGT. The CDR3 reads CASQMGGGSQETQYF. The CDR3 region has the DNA TGTGCCAGCCAGATGGGGGGAGGATCCCAAGAGACCCAGTACTTC.

This chain connects TRBV9 to TRBJ1-1; no clear D gene. This CDR3 has 14 amino acids. The ends were cut back, 0 bases at V and 1 base at J, with 7 bases in the middle. CDR1 is SGDLS, CDR2 YYNGEE, per germline. The CDR3 DNA sequence: TGTGCCAGCAGCGTAGGGGAAGCGAACACTGAAGCTTTCTTT. This sequence encodes CASSVGEANTEAFF.

This rearrangement joins TRBV3-1 to TRBJ2-3; 11 nucleotides match TRBD2. J was trimmed by 8 bases and V by 4 bases; bases with no gene match: 5. Germline values: CDR1 LGHDT, CDR2 YNNKEL (reference sequence). The CDR3 has 14 amino acids. CDR3 loop: CASSLSGGAATQYF. The CDR3 coding sequence is TGTGCCAGCAGCCTTAGCGGGGGGGCCGCTACGCAGTATTTT.

The rearrangement joins TRBV27 to TRBJ1-5; 7 nucleotides agree with TRBD1. Germline CDR1 and CDR2: MNHEY and SMNVEV (reference sequence). V lost 8 bases and J lost 6; bases outside the gene matches: 10. The length of the CDR3 is 14 residues. This CDR3 reads CASSPRDRGQPQHF. In DNA, the CDR3 is TGTGCCAGCTCCCCTCGGGACAGAGGTCAGCCCCAGCATTTT.

There are a few counts of this clonotype. This chain uses TRBV6-1 with TRBJ2-3, with no clear D. Germline V CDR1 and CDR2: MNHNS, SASEGT. CDR3 size: 13 residues. With 3 bases removed from V and 4 bases from J, the gap between germline ends came to 8 bases. The CDR3 coding sequence is TGTGCCAGCAGTGATGGTGGACCAGATACGCAGTATTTT. This codes for CASSDGGPDTQYF.

This chain connects TRBV7-2 to TRBJ2-3; D remains ambiguous. CDR3 length: 15 residues. Germline V CDR1 and CDR2: SGHTA, FQGNSA. With 3 bases removed from V and 4 bases from J, the gap between germline ends came to 14 bases. The DNA of the CDR3 is TGTGCCAGCAGCTTTGCCCCGAACCGGGCAGATACGCAGTATTTT. Its protein is CASSFAPNRADTQYF. Supplemented by reference TRBV7-2 and TRBJ2-3, the full variable domain reads GAGVSQSPSNKVTEKGKDVELRCDPISGHTALYWYRQSLGQGLEFLIYFQGNSAPDKSGLPSDRFSAERTGGSVSTLTIQRTQQEDSAVYLCASSFAPNRADTQYFGPGTRLTVL.

Concerning this clonotype: A much larger clone lies one base from this, so it may be a read error. The rearrangement joins TRBV6-6 to TRBJ2-1; D tentatively fits TRBD1 or TRBD2 (5 bases each). With 6 bases removed from V and 6 bases from J, the gap between germline ends came to 12 bases. Germline CDR1 reads MNHNY; CDR2 reads SVGAGI (reference sequence). The CDR3 contains 13 residues. Written as DNA, the CDR3 is TGTGCCAGCAGCCGCGCCGGGGCCAATGAGCAGTTCTTC. Its translation: CASSRAGANEQFF.

This clonotype was seen repeatedly, ten times or more. CDR3 protein: CASSSTGTDTQYF. The CDR3 bases are TGTGCCAGCAGCTCGACAGGGACAGATACGCAGTATTTT. The chain uses TRBV7-9 and TRBJ2-3; 7 bases agree with TRBD1. CDR1 is SEHNR, CDR2 FQNEAQ, per germline (reference sequence). The trim removed 4 bases at V and 3 bases at J, leaving 1 base unmatched. This CDR3 is built from 13 residues.

The chain carries TRBV7-9 and TRBJ2-7; tentatively, D is TRBD1 (6 bases). Germline CDR1 SEHNR, CDR2 FQNEAQ (reference sequence). The CDR3 consists of 13 residues. Trimming cost V 7 bases and J 2 bases, with 12 bases left between them. The CDR3 here is CASTSTGPYEQYF. DNA for the CDR3: TGTGCCAGCACTTCCACAGGGCCCTACGAGCAGTACTTC.

This rearrangement joins TRBV7-2 to TRBJ1-6, with TRBD1 as a possible D gene (6 bases). The V end was cut by 5 bases, the J end by 6 bases, with 20 bases between. The CDR3 is made up of 17 amino acids. Looked up from germline, CDR1 is SGHTA and CDR2 is FQGNSA. For the CDR3, the DNA is TGTGCCAGCAGCCGGGGGCGCAGGTCGGTAGTTAATTCACCCCTCCACTTT. It yields the protein CASSRGRRSVVNSPLHF.

Note on this clonotype: Given a much more abundant clone one base away, this may be a read error. The chain recombines TRBV7-8 with TRBJ2-5; 9 nucleotides match TRBD2. The DNA matches TRBJ2-7 better at its end, which makes the J call doubtful. This CDR3 comprises 16 residues. The germline CDR1 and CDR2 sequences are SGHVS and FQNEAQ. DNA of the CDR3: TGTGCCAGCAGCCCCCTTTTGGGCGGGGGGGTGGACGAGCAGTACTTC. Amino acids: CASSPLLGGGVDEQYF.

CDR3 sequence: CATSRDSNQPQHF. For the CDR3, the DNA is TGTGCCACCAGTCGAGATAGCAATCAGCCCCAGCATTTT. The chain carries TRBV24-1 and TRBJ1-5, with D hard to call. V lost 6 bases, J lost 0 bases, and 5 bases lay in between. Germline V gives CDR1 KGHDR, CDR2 SFDVKD. The CDR3 spans 13 residues.

The chain combines TRBV7-9 with TRBJ1-2; D may be TRBD1 (6 bases). The CDR3 sequence is 15 residues long. Per germline, CDR1 SEHNR and CDR2 FQNEAQ (reference sequence). The V and J ends lost 2 bases and 6 bases respectively, with 16 bases between them. CDR3 sequence: CASSLSRLSGDGYTF. Here the CDR3 DNA reads TGTGCCAGCAGCTTATCGCGCCTTTCAGGGGATGGCTACACCTTC.

This clonotype was seen more than once but under ten times. The gene calls are TRBV7-2 and TRBJ2-1; 11 bases match TRBD2. Germline values: CDR1 SGHTA, CDR2 FQGNSA. The V gene end was trimmed by 6 bases and the J gene end by 9 bases; junction bases not matched to a gene: 4. The length of the CDR3 is 13 residues. The CDR3 is CASRIAGGAEQFF. CDR3 nucleotide sequence: TGTGCCAGCAGAATAGCGGGAGGGGCTGAGCAGTTCTTC.

This clonotype was recorded many times. The chain carries TRBV20-1 and TRBJ2-3; 8 nucleotides line up with TRBD2. V gave up 6 bases and J gave up 5 bases; unmatched junction bases: 13. Germline assignment: CDR1 DFQATT and CDR2 SNEGSKA (reference sequence). This CDR3 is 15 amino acids long. CDR3 residues: CSAVRPSGRLDTQYF. In nucleotides, the CDR3 is TGCAGTGCCGTCCGGCCTAGCGGGCGTCTAGATACGCAGTATTTT.

By proportion, this clonotype is large. The V and J genes are TRBV27 and TRBJ2-1; 16 bases line up with TRBD2. The J segment lost 9 bases and the V segment lost 5 bases, leaving 10 bases of the junction unmatched. The CDR3 contains 17 residues. Germline CDR1 MNHEY, CDR2 SMNVEV (reference sequence). The CDR3 reads CASSTTGLAGGWGEQFF. The CDR3 nucleotides are TGTGCCAGCAGTACTACGGGACTAGCGGGAGGGTGGGGTGAGCAGTTCTTC.

The chain employs TRBV13 and TRBJ2-5; TRBD2 aligns across 7 bases. The CDR3 has 14 residues. Unmatched junction bases numbered 3, after V lost 5 bases and J lost 0 bases. The germline V gene encodes CDR1 PRHDT and CDR2 FYEKMQ (reference sequence). CDR3 protein: CASSARGNQETQYF. In DNA, the CDR3 is TGTGCCAGCAGCGCGCGGGGGAACCAAGAGACCCAGTACTTC.

The CDR3 nucleotides are TGTGCCAGCAGTTTGCAGGGCTCAGGGCCCCAGCATTTT. Its translation: CASSLQGSGPQHF. J is TRBJ1-5 and V is TRBV12-3 or TRBV12-4, with D tentatively TRBD1 (5 bases). V gave up 3 bases and J gave up 9 bases, with 12 bases separating them. CDR3 length equals 13 residues.

The chain links TRBV20-1 to TRBJ2-7; TRBD1 agrees at 11 bases. The CDR3 is 15 residues long. From germline, CDR1 is DFQATT and CDR2 SNEGSKA (reference sequence). Trimming at V came to 6 bases and at J to 2 bases, leaving 9 bases not matched to a gene. CDR3 loop: CSADRPGQGAYEQYF. The CDR3 nucleotides are TGCAGTGCCGACCGACCGGGACAGGGGGCCTACGAGCAGTACTTC.

This sequence joins TRBV15 and TRBJ2-1; possible D gene TRBD1, 5 bases. The V gene lost 5 bases and the J gene lost 8 bases, with 13 bases spanning the gap. The CDR3 consists of 13 residues. Germline V CDR1 and CDR2: LNHNV, YYDKDF (reference sequence). Here the CDR3 DNA reads TGTGCCACCAGCCCCGCCTGGGGCTATGAGCAGTTCTTC. Protein: CATSPAWGYEQFF.

This clonotype was detected only a few times. The chain uses TRBV6-5 and TRBJ1-1; 9 bases line up with TRBD1. In germline, CDR1 is MNHEY, CDR2 SVGAGI. The CDR3 sequence is 14 residues long. J was trimmed by 5 bases and V by 2 bases; bases with no gene match: 3. The CDR3 reads CASSYDRGMTEAFF. The DNA for the CDR3 is TGTGCCAGCAGTTACGACAGGGGGATGACTGAAGCTTTCTTT.

As concerns this clonotype: At one end, the junction sequence differs from germline, possibly due to a read error. The J gene is TRBJ1-4, the V gene TRBV4-1; D gene ambiguous. The germline CDR1 and CDR2 sequences are MGHRA and YSYEKL. This CDR3 contains 15 residues. CDR3 loop: CASSQEGHRYEKRFF. The CDR3 coding sequence is TGCGCCAGCAGCCAAGAAGGGCATCGGTATGAAAAACGGTTTTTT.

This clonotype was found a few times. This CDR3 is CASSLRLAGGLEQFF. The DNA of the CDR3 is TGTGCCAGCAGTCTTCGACTAGCGGGAGGGCTTGAGCAGTTCTTC. The chain is built from TRBV6-2 or TRBV6-3 and TRBJ2-1; 14 bases match TRBD2. The germline gives CDR1 MNHEY, CDR2 SVGEGT. Trimming removed 5 bases from V and 9 bases from J; junction bases left unmatched: 6. The CDR3 length is 15 residues.